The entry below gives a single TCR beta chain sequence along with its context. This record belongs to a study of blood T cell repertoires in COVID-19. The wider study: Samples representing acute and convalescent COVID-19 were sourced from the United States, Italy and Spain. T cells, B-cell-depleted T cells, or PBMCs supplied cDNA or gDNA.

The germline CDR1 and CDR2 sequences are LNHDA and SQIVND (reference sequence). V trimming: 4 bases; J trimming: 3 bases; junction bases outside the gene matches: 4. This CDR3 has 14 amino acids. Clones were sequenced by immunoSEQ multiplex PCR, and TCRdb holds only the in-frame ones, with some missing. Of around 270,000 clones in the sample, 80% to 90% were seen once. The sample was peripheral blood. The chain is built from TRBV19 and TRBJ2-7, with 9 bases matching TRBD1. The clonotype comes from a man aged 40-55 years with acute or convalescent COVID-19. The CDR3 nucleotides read TGTGCCAGTAGTACGGGACAGGGAGTCTACGAGCAGTACTTC. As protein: CASSTGQGVYEQYF.